The clone carrying this T cell receptor (beta chain) is medium-sized in the sample. No antigen is known for it. A unique molecular identifier was carried by every single TCR cDNA molecule. TCRdb independently ran MiXCR on the 5' RACE reads; one entry per CDR3 protein. The sample yields 2,000 to 2,500 distinct CDR3 sequences, 5.5% to 7% seen once. This sample is part of a study of spatial heterogeneity in lung cancer. The time point is: sample taken at primary tumor resection. Sequencing of whole RNA from tumor, nontumor lung or frozen PBMC involved no sorting. Study findings and constraints: Expanded intratumoral alpha and beta TCR counts tracked tumor mutation counts. The study found that ubiquitous and regional expanded TCR counts tracked ubiquitous and regional nonsynonymous mutations, respectively. The estimated TCR-seq coverage of tumor T cells amounted to approximately 6.6% when looking at alpha chains and more than 11% when looking at beta chains.

Looked up from germline, CDR1 is SEHNR and CDR2 is FQNEAQ (reference sequence). The CDR3 consists of 18 residues. V was clipped by 3 bases and J by 5 bases; unmatched bases: 17. V and J are TRBV7-9 and TRBJ2-5, with 8 positions matching TRBD1. The sequence was collected from a male donor with early-stage non-small cell lung cancer. The source material was lung tumor tissue, sampled at surgery. In DNA form, the CDR3 reads TGTGCCAGCAGCTTCGCCCCAGGACAGGGAAAGGTTCGGGAGACCCAGTACTTC. As protein: CASSFAPGQGKVRETQYF.